This T cell receptor (beta chain) derives from a study of cytomegalovirus exposure and HLA in healthy donors. The study, taken as a whole, reports: Researchers counted around 180 TCR beta chains as cytomegalovirus-associated. CMV serostatus was the sole immune exposure information available.

The PCR had 60 Vbeta and 13 Jbeta primers. Sequencing used immunoSEQ multiplex PCR; TCRdb keeps in-frame clones, though not all of them. The table has roughly 130,000 clones, 75% to 85% seen once. This clone was recorded only once. Antigen specificity is unknown. The CDR3 runs to 17 residues. With 3 bases clipped from V and 6 bases from J, the junction kept 9 bases outside the gene matches. CDR1 SNHLY and CDR2 FYNNEI come from the germline V gene. This rearrangement joins TRBV2 to TRBJ1-5; the match to TRBD1 covers 12 bases. Sequencing was carried out using PBMCs. The TCR sequence derives from a male donor in good health and CMV-seronegative. The CDR3 nucleotides read TGTGCCAGCAGTGACCCGGGACAGGGGGCATCGTCTCAGCCCCAGCATTTT. This encodes CASSDPGQGASSQPQHF.